These 24 T cell receptor beta chains originate from one sample sequenced in a study of blood T cell repertoires in COVID-19. Measured with immunoSEQ multiplex PCR; TCRdb has only the in-frame clones, and not every one. The sample lists roughly 70,000 clones; around 77% were seen once. Source material: peripheral blood. The receptors here all came from a human donor in a cohort sampled during active COVID-19.

This sequence joins TRBV15 and TRBJ1-1; D not certain. V was clipped by 0 bases and J by 4 bases, with 12 bases between them. The germline CDR1 and CDR2 sequences are LNHNV and YYDKDF (reference sequence). This CDR3 has 15 amino acids. The CDR3 reads CATSRDLGTITEAFF. CDR3 DNA sequence: TGTGCCACCAGCAGAGATCTAGGCACGATCACTGAAGCTTTCTTT.

The chain links TRBV6-5 to TRBJ2-2; TRBD1 matches 8 bases. J lost 7 bases, V lost 5 bases, and 6 bases had no gene match. The CDR3 is made up of 14 amino acids. From germline, CDR1 is MNHEY and CDR2 SVGAGI. The CDR3 DNA reads TGTGCCAGCAGTCCTCGGACAGGGATCGGGGAGCTGTTTTTT. Protein: CASSPRTGIGELFF.

The genes are TRBV27 and TRBJ2-7; 8 nucleotides match TRBD2. Germline values: CDR1 MNHEY, CDR2 SMNVEV (reference sequence). V shed 3 bases and J 2 bases; nucleotides not matched to a gene: 9. This CDR3 is 16 amino acids long. The CDR3: CASSFASGSGAYEQYF. In nucleotides, the CDR3 is TGTGCCAGCAGTTTTGCGTCAGGTAGCGGGGCCTACGAGCAGTACTTC.

The chain is built from TRBV6-5 and TRBJ2-1; D may be TRBD2 (5 bases). Trimming stripped 0 bases from V and 7 bases from J, with 13 bases between. This CDR3 contains 15 residues. Germline V gene sequence: CDR1 MNHEY, CDR2 SVGAGI. CDR3 protein: CASSYSPGFGNEQFF. The CDR3 DNA follows: TGTGCCAGCAGTTACTCGCCGGGGTTTGGGAATGAGCAGTTCTTC.

This clone was counted ten times or more. V is TRBV27 and J is TRBJ1-1; TRBD1 aligns across 10 bases. Losses at the gene ends were 5 bases for V and 5 bases for J; bases not matched to a gene: 5. The CDR3 is 14 amino acids. The germline gives CDR1 MNHEY, CDR2 SMNVEV (reference sequence). The CDR3 region has the DNA TGTGCCAGCAGTATGACAGGGGGCTTTACTGAAGCTTTCTTT. As protein: CASSMTGGFTEAFF.

The chain recombines TRBV6-5 with TRBJ2-7; D is possibly TRBD1 (6 bases). Trimming removed 6 bases from V and 7 bases from J, with 10 bases in between. This CDR3 spans 11 amino acids. Germline-derived CDR1 and CDR2 are MNHEY and SVGAGI. The CDR3: CASRNRDEQYF. DNA for the CDR3: TGTGCCAGCAGAAACAGGGATGAGCAGTACTTC.

V and J are TRBV4-3 and TRBJ2-7, with a weak D call TRBD1 (6 bases). This CDR3 has 13 amino acids. Per the germline V gene, CDR1 is LGHNA and CDR2 is YSLEER. Trimming pared 0 bases from V and 5 bases from J, leaving 8 bases between. CDR3 region: CASSQDRGHEQYF. CDR3 nucleotide sequence: TGCGCCAGCAGCCAAGACAGGGGTCACGAGCAGTACTTC.

Note on this clone: Compared with germline, one end of the junction differs, possibly owing to a read error. This rearrangement joins TRBV7-9 to TRBJ2-2; 7 bases agree with TRBD2. The CDR3 length is 14 residues. Germline CDR1 reads SEHNR; CDR2 reads FQNEAQ (reference sequence). CDR3 DNA: TGTGCCAGCACCTTACTAGCGCACACCGGGGAGCTGTTTTTT. This sequence encodes CASTLLAHTGELFF.

This chain uses TRBV7-8 with TRBJ2-7; TRBD1 aligns across 7 bases. The ends lost 5 bases at V and 4 bases at J; junction bases unmatched: 5. Germline loops: CDR1 SGHVS, CDR2 FQNEAQ. This CDR3 has 13 residues. The DNA of the CDR3 is TGTGCCAGCAGCGTGACAGGGAAGTACGAGCAGTACTTC. It encodes CASSVTGKYEQYF. Together with reference TRBV7-8 and TRBJ2-7, the CDR3 gives the full variable domain: GAGVSQSPRYKVAKRGQDVALRCDPISGHVSLFWYQQALGQGPEFLTYFQNEAQLDKSGLPSDRFFAERPEGSVSTLKIQRTQQEDSAVYLCASSVTGKYEQYFGPGTRLTVT.

The CDR3 here is CAWITGYEQYF. The CDR3 DNA reads as TGTGCCTGGATCACAGGCTACGAGCAGTACTTC. The chain links TRBV30 to TRBJ2-7; the D gene is possibly TRBD1 (5 bases). CDR3 length: 11 residues. V lost 4 bases and J 3 bases, leaving 7 bases between the germline ends. Germline CDR1 reads GTSNPN; CDR2 reads SVGIG (reference sequence).

The CDR3 nucleotides read TGTGCCAGTAGTATTAGGAGACTCCAGGGATGGGAGACCCAGTACTTC. It encodes CASSIRRLQGWETQYF. The chain recombines TRBV19 with TRBJ2-5; D is possibly TRBD1 (5 bases). The V gene's germline CDR1 is LNHDA and CDR2 SQIVND (reference sequence). V was pared by 3 bases and J by 5 bases, with 19 bases between. This CDR3 has 16 amino acids. The full variable domain, rest sourced from reference TRBV19 and TRBJ2-5, is DGGITQSPKYLFRKEGQNVTLSCEQNLNHDAMYWYRQDPGQGLRLIYYSQIVNDFQKGDIAEGYSVSREKKESFPLTVTSAQKNPTAFYLCASSIRRLQGWETQYFGPGTRLLVL.

The rearrangement links TRBV30 to TRBJ2-1, with D possibly being TRBD2 (6 bases). The V gene's germline CDR1 is GTSNPN and CDR2 SVGIG (reference sequence). Deletions cut 2 bases from V and 9 bases from J, with 14 bases between. CDR3 length equals 13 residues. The CDR3 protein is CAWSFRGGGEQFF. CDR3 nucleotide sequence: TGTGCCTGGAGTTTTCGGGGAGGCGGTGAGCAGTTCTTC.

In this sample, this clone turned up a few times. The chain is built from TRBV9 and TRBJ2-2; D remains ambiguous. CDR1 SGDLS and CDR2 YYNGEE come from the germline V gene. The CDR3 contains 16 residues. Trimming cost V 1 base and J 0 bases, with 10 bases left between them. CDR3 loop: CASSVLVAANTGELFF. CDR3 sequence (DNA): TGTGCCAGCAGCGTACTGGTGGCAGCGAACACCGGGGAGCTGTTTTTT. The full variable domain, its missing parts supplied by reference TRBV9 and TRBJ2-2, is DSGVTQTPKHLITATGQRVTLRCSPRSGDLSVYWYQQSLDQGLQFLIQYYNGEERAKGNILERFSAQQFPDLHSELNLSSLELGDSALYFCASSVLVAANTGELFFGEGSRLTVL.

The rearrangement uses TRBV29-1 and TRBJ2-1; TRBD1 aligns across 9 bases. Germline V gene lookup returns CDR1 SQVTM and CDR2 ANQGSEA. This CDR3 contains 13 residues. V dropped 3 bases and J dropped 9; count of bases not matched to a gene: 6. The CDR3 reads CSVETGQGTEQFF. The CDR3 DNA sequence: TGCAGCGTTGAGACGGGACAGGGAACTGAGCAGTTCTTC.

The chain uses TRBV30 and TRBJ2-3; TRBD2 matches at 10 bases. From germline, CDR1 is GTSNPN and CDR2 SVGIG (reference sequence). Trimming took 3 bases from V and 2 from J; bases not matched to a gene: 5. The CDR3 sequence is 15 residues long. CDR3 loop: CAWSSLAGNTDTQYF. As DNA, the CDR3 is TGTGCCTGGAGCTCACTAGCGGGAAACACAGATACGCAGTATTTT.

The chain couples TRBV5-8 to TRBJ2-1, with D maybe TRBD2 (6 bases). The CDR3 is 15 amino acids. V dropped 3 bases and J dropped 0 bases, with 10 bases sitting between them. The germline CDR1 and CDR2 sequences are SGHTS and YDEGEE. The CDR3 nucleotides are TGTGCCAGCAGCTCGGGACTGAGCTCCTACAATGAGCAGTTCTTC. Translating it yields CASSSGLSSYNEQFF.

The rearrangement links TRBV2 to TRBJ2-7; 10 nucleotides align to TRBD2. Germline values: CDR1 SNHLY, CDR2 FYNNEI. V lost 4 bases and J lost 5; bases outside the gene matches: 11. The CDR3 is 16 residues long. This chain's CDR3 is CASSGDSTSGNNEQYF. As DNA, the CDR3 is TGTGCCAGCAGTGGGGACAGTACTAGCGGGAACAACGAGCAGTACTTC.

The gene calls are TRBV28 and TRBJ2-7; D is uncertain. V shed 2 bases and J shed 2 bases, with 22 bases lying between them. The germline CDR1 and CDR2 sequences are MDHEN and SYDVKM. The CDR3 sequence is 18 residues long. CDR3 loop: CASSLILFSTDTAYEQYF. CDR3 nucleotides: TGTGCCAGCAGTTTAATTTTATTTAGTACAGATACCGCCTACGAGCAGTACTTC.

V and J are TRBV2 and TRBJ2-3, with TRBD1 identical over 7 bases. CDR3 size: 14 residues. The junction had 0 bases not matched to a gene; V was cut back by 3 bases and J by 0 bases. The germline V gene has CDR1 SNHLY and CDR2 FYNNEI. The CDR3: CASSEDRSTDTQYF. The CDR3 DNA reads as TGTGCCAGCAGTGAGGACAGGAGCACAGATACGCAGTATTTT. Full variable domain (rest looked up from reference TRBV2 and TRBJ2-3): EPEVTQTPSHQVTQMGQEVILRCVPISNHLYFYWYRQILGQKVEFLVSFYNNEISEKSEIFDDQFSVERPDGSNFTLKIRSTKLEDSAMYFCASSEDRSTDTQYFGPGTRLTVL.

In its sample, this clone was seen a few times. CDR3 nucleotide sequence: TGTGCCAGCAGCTTGGGGCAGGGGGCTAACTATGGCTACACCTTC. It is translated as CASSLGQGANYGYTF. This rearrangement joins TRBV5-4 to TRBJ1-2; 7 bases match TRBD1. CDR3 length: 15 amino acids. V gave up 0 bases and J gave up 0 bases; unmatched junction bases: 2. Germline V CDR1 and CDR2: SGHNT, YYREEE (reference sequence).

In its sample, this clone was seen once. The chain couples TRBV4-1 to TRBJ2-3, with 7 bases lining up with TRBD1. This CDR3 comprises 14 residues. The V gene's germline CDR1 is MGHRA and CDR2 YSYEKL. V shed 4 bases, J shed 2 bases, and the junction held 3 bases outside the gene matches. The CDR3 protein is CASSPQGLTDTQYF. The CDR3 nucleotides are TGCGCCAGCAGCCCACAGGGGCTCACAGATACGCAGTATTTT.

About this clone itself: This sample includes further DNA sequences coding for the same CDR3. The rearrangement links TRBV28 to TRBJ2-1; 8 bases are shared with TRBD2. The CDR3 extends over 16 amino acids. CDR1 and CDR2 (germline): MDHEN, SYDVKM. V gave up 6 bases and J gave up 8 bases; unmatched junction bases: 15. As DNA, the CDR3 is TGTGCCAGCAGGCCCACCGGAACTAGCGGTAGGGATGAGCAGTTCTTC. Protein sequence: CASRPTGTSGRDEQFF.

This sequence joins TRBV7-8 and TRBJ2-5; D is ambiguous. The germline V and J ends were trimmed by 1 base and 2 bases, with 5 bases remaining between them. Per germline, CDR1 SGHVS and CDR2 FQNEAQ. There are 13 residues in the CDR3. CDR3 DNA: TGTGCCAGCAGCTTAGGAGGTCAAGAGACCCAGTACTTC. Protein: CASSLGGQETQYF.

CDR3 DNA sequence: TGTGCCAGCAGCTTAGAGGGGTTGGACGAGCAGTACTTC. Translated, it gives CASSLEGLDEQYF. The chain combines TRBV7-2 with TRBJ2-7, with TRBD1 as a possible D gene (5 bases). Trimming pared 1 base from V and 5 bases from J, leaving 9 bases between. The CDR3 loop spans 13 amino acids. Germline assignment: CDR1 SGHTA and CDR2 FQGNSA.